The entry that follows covers one T cell receptor (beta chain) sequence. Its antigen is undetermined. The data derive from a study of OX40 agonist ivuxolimab in advanced cancers. On the study more broadly: Patients took ivuxolimab, an agonistic anti-OX40 (CD134) antibody. Enrolled patients in dose escalation had cancers that were hepatocellular carcinoma, melanoma, renal cell or head and neck cancer. Study observations and caveats: Low levels of normalized T-cell clonal expansion also appeared in some nonresponders. Clones of CD4+ and CD8+ blood T cells grew by week 6 at doses of 0.1 to 3.0 mg/kg.

The V segment lost 3 bases and the J segment 6 bases; nucleotides outside the gene matches: 8. The CDR3 covers 14 residues. In germline, CDR1 is MNHEY, CDR2 SMNVEV (reference sequence). Libraries were prepared by immunoSEQ multiplex PCR; TCRdb keeps only in-frame clonotypes and omits some of them. The sample yields some 17,000 clones, about 80% seen once. The sequence came from an adult with an advanced solid tumor such as melanoma, head and neck, liver or kidney cancer. The rearrangement uses TRBV27 and TRBJ2-7; 7 nucleotides agree with TRBD2. This sample comprised CD4+ or CD8+ T cells sorted from blood, obtained in a trial of the OX40 agonist ivuxolimab. CDR3 coding DNA: TGTGCCAGCAGTTTCGGCAGGGAGGGTAGCGAGCAGTACTTC. Its translation is CASSFGREGSEQYF.